A selection of T cell receptor beta chains follows, all from one sample in a study of T cell responses to AZD1222 COVID-19 vaccine. The table came from immunoSEQ multiplex PCR; TCRdb's copy has only in-frame clones and leaves some out. The sample holds 54,000 or so clones, over 80% seen once. The sample in question was peripheral blood, obtained on day 0 of AZD1222 vaccination. The source of these receptors is an adult in good health. Each CDR3 is given with its conserved first and last residue. A D gene is named only where the DNA matches it firmly. Only some rows state a clone size, as once, few, many or a class for expanded clones.

j_call d_call v_call clone_size cdr3_aa cdr3_nt
TRBJ2-3 TRBD2 TRBV3-1/TRBV3-2 - CASSRGTSGRPRTDTQYF TGTGCCAGCAGCCGCGGGACTAGCGGGAGGCCCCGCACAGATACGCAGTATTTT
TRBJ2-5 - TRBV7-9 - CASSLANGGIETQYF TGTGCCAGCAGCTTAGCAAACGGGGGCATTGAGACCCAGTACTTC
TRBJ2-1 - TRBV7-8 - CASSPHNEQFF TGTGCCAGCAGCCCCCACAATGAGCAGTTCTTC
TRBJ2-7 - TRBV5-1 - CASSEPGLTTEQYF TGCGCCAGCAGCGAACCGGGACTCACGACCGAGCAGTACTTC
TRBJ2-7 - TRBV7-8 - CASSLQRPVITLYEQYF TGTGCCAGCAGCTTACAGAGACCGGTTATTACCCTATACGAGCAGTACTTC
TRBJ2-7 TRBD2 TRBV20-1 - CSASSGSLSEQYF TGCAGTGCTAGTAGCGGGAGTTTAAGCGAGCAGTACTTC
TRBJ2-7 - TRBV7-2 - CASSPGGSRVYEQYF TGTGCCAGCAGCCCAGGAGGGAGTCGCGTCTACGAGCAGTACTTC
TRBJ2-2 - TRBV12-5 - CASGFRSVRRQKNTGELFF TGTGCTAGTGGTTTTCGTTCCGTCAGGCGACAAAAGAACACCGGGGAGCTGTTTTTT
TRBJ2-3 - TRBV9 - CASSPRVEEIDTQYF TGTGCCAGCAGCCCTAGGGTGGAGGAGATAGATACGCAGTATTTT
TRBJ2-7 - TRBV9 few CASSPSGEEQYF TGTGCCAGCAGCCCAAGTGGAGAAGAGCAGTACTTC
TRBJ1-5 - TRBV12-3/TRBV12-4 - CASSFQGNQPQHF TGTGCCAGCAGTTTCCAGGGCAATCAGCCCCAGCATTTT
TRBJ2-7 TRBD2 TRBV15 - CATSREAGGSYEQYF TGTGCCACCAGCAGAGAAGCGGGGGGTTCCTACGAGCAGTACTTC
TRBJ2-5 - TRBV11-3 - CASSLAHRSGWETQYF TGTGCCAGCAGCTTAGCCCACAGGAGTGGCTGGGAGACCCAGTACTTC
TRBJ1-2 - TRBV7-2 - CASSLGGTNYGYTF TGTGCCAGCAGCCTTGGGGGGACTAACTATGGCTACACCTTC
TRBJ2-5 - TRBV24-1 - CATSRGPETQYF TGTGCCACCAGTCGGGGTCCTGAGACCCAGTACTTC
TRBJ1-5 - TRBV7-2 once CASSLTATGSNQPQHF TGTGCCAGCAGTTTAACGGCGACAGGTAGCAATCAGCCCCAGCATTTT
TRBJ1-6 TRBD1 TRBV4-3 - CASSQDPQGTLRNSPLHF TGCGCCAGCAGCCAAGACCCACAGGGGACCCTGAGGAATTCACCCCTCCACTTT
TRBJ1-2 TRBD1 TRBV3-1/TRBV3-2 - CASSQPGQDFNYGYTF TGTGCCAGCAGCCAACCGGGACAGGACTTTAACTATGGCTACACCTTC
TRBJ1-2 TRBD1 TRBV4-3 - CASSQLDRGSYGYTF TGCGCCAGCAGCCAACTGGACAGGGGGAGCTATGGCTACACCTTC
TRBJ1-6 - TRBV5-1 - CASSTGTSNSPLHF TGCGCCAGCAGCACCGGGACGTCTAATTCACCCCTCCACTTT
TRBJ2-3 TRBD2 TRBV11-3 - CASSGGTSVLDTQYF TGTGCCAGCAGCGGCGGGACTAGCGTGTTGGATACGCAGTATTTT
TRBJ2-2 TRBD2 TRBV7-2 few CASSQAGWDTGELFF TGTGCCAGCAGCCAAGCGGGATGGGACACCGGGGAGCTGTTTTTT
TRBJ1-5 - TRBV7-2 - CASSLALARLQPQHF TGTGCCAGCAGCTTAGCGCTGGCCAGGTTGCAGCCCCAGCATTTT
TRBJ2-2 - TRBV7-6 - CAGAGDTGELFF TGCGCCGGGGCAGGGGACACCGGGGAGCTGTTTTTT
TRBJ1-2 TRBD1 TRBV24-1 - CATSDPGQGNGYTF TGTGCCACCAGTGACCCGGGACAGGGAAATGGCTACACCTTC
TRBJ1-2 TRBD1 TRBV7-8 - CASSFRGQGNYGYTF TGTGCCAGCAGCTTCCGGGGACAGGGGAACTATGGCTACACCTTC
TRBJ2-1 - TRBV6-1 - CASSEDREQTNEQFF TGTGCCAGCAGTGAAGACAGGGAGCAAACCAATGAGCAGTTCTTC
TRBJ2-2 TRBD2 TRBV29-1 once CSVVAGGMAGELFF TGCAGCGTTGTGGCGGGAGGGATGGCCGGGGAGCTGTTTTTT
TRBJ1-4 - TRBV3-1/TRBV3-2 - CASSQVSGGGVSEKLFF TGTGCCAGCAGCCAAGTCTCGGGCGGGGGCGTTTCTGAAAAACTGTTTTTT
TRBJ1-1 TRBD1 TRBV5-1 - CASSWGDSSNTEAFF TGCGCCAGCAGCTGGGGGGACAGCTCGAACACTGAAGCTTTCTTT
TRBJ1-3 TRBD1 TRBV3-1/TRBV3-2 - CASSQGVGQGLGNTIYF TGTGCCAGCAGCCAAGGAGTTGGACAGGGACTAGGAAACACCATATATTTT
TRBJ1-2 - TRBV12-3/TRBV12-4 - CASSFTGTYGYTF TGTGCCAGCAGTTTTACAGGCACCTATGGCTACACCTTC
TRBJ2-5 - TRBV7-9 - CASSLVVDSQYF TGTGCCAGCAGCTTAGTAGTTGACTCCCAGTACTTC
TRBJ2-2 TRBD2 TRBV4-2 - CASSQGTSGRSTGELFF TGTGCCAGCAGCCAAGGTACTAGCGGGAGGAGCACCGGGGAGCTGTTTTTT
TRBJ2-7 - TRBV7-9 - CASSRRVGGPPEEQYF TGTGCCAGCAGCCGCCGGGTGGGGGGCCCTCCGGAAGAGCAGTACTTC
TRBJ2-7 - TRBV5-6 - CASSLEDGRRREQYF TGTGCCAGCAGCTTGGAAGACGGGAGAAGGCGCGAGCAGTACTTC
TRBJ2-7 - TRBV27 few CASRRTRGDGEQYF TGTGCCAGCAGAAGGACAAGGGGGGACGGTGAGCAGTACTTC
TRBJ2-1 TRBD2 TRBV5-1 - CASNRRAGELNEQFF TGCGCCAGCAACCGTAGAGCGGGAGAGCTCAATGAGCAGTTCTTC
TRBJ2-1 TRBD2 TRBV11-3 - CASNIGLVSEDEQFF TGTGCCAGCAACATCGGACTAGTATCGGAAGACGAGCAGTTCTTC
TRBJ1-2 - TRBV19 - CASSMGRTNYGYTF TGTGCCAGTAGTATGGGGAGGACTAACTATGGCTACACCTTC
TRBJ1-1 - TRBV24-1 - CATSLSGENTEAFF TGTGCCACCAGCCTATCGGGAGAGAACACTGAAGCTTTCTTT
TRBJ1-2 TRBD1 TRBV11-3 few CASSSRTGGYGYTF TGTGCCAGCAGCTCCCGGACAGGGGGCTATGGCTACACCTTC
TRBJ2-7 TRBD2 TRBV28 - CASSTYPGLAGSSYEQYF TGTGCCAGCAGCACCTACCCGGGACTAGCGGGGAGCTCCTACGAGCAGTACTTC
TRBJ2-1 TRBD1 TRBV3-1/TRBV3-2 - CASSLRQGVYNEQFF TGTGCCAGCAGCCTGAGACAGGGGGTGTACAATGAGCAGTTCTTC
TRBJ1-1 - TRBV5-5 - CASSLNDGYTEAFF TGTGCCAGCAGCTTGAACGACGGATACACTGAAGCTTTCTTT
TRBJ1-2 TRBD1 TRBV2 - CASLRQGAQMGYGYTF TGTGCCAGCCTTAGACAGGGGGCGCAGATGGGCTATGGCTACACCTTC
TRBJ1-5 - TRBV7-9 - CASSLGQPQHF TGTGCCAGCAGCTTGGGTCAGCCCCAGCATTTT
TRBJ2-1 - TRBV7-3 once CASSSNAADNEQFF TGTGCCAGCAGCTCGAACGCCGCTGATAATGAGCAGTTCTTC
TRBJ2-7 TRBD2 TRBV11-1 - CASSLLSGSTYEQYF TGTGCCAGCAGCTTACTCAGCGGGAGTACGTACGAGCAGTACTTC